The 26 T cell receptor beta chains presented below share a single source sample, sequenced in a study of T cells after yellow fever vaccination (dated by TCRdb to about 2019). The sample's treatment or condition label, in plain terms: live attenuated yellow fever vaccine strain. Libraries came from 5' RACE. Sequencing was carried out with an Illumina NovaSeq 6000. Using fastp trimming at Q25 and MiXCR clonotype assembly, TCRdb reanalyzed the public sequencing data and kept in-frame beta chains. Rows merge per CDR3 protein into single entries with the most common DNA and genes. This sample is represented by some 260,000 distinct CDR3 sequences; 5.2% of them were singletons. Less than 3.5% of the sample belongs to the ten largest clones. The source was CD4+ T cells sorted from PBMCs, collected on the day of the yellow fever booster vaccination. The receptors were gathered from a man aged 18 to 29 who received the YFV17D yellow fever vaccine.

In this sample, this clonotype turned up a few times. The chain couples TRBV11-1 to TRBJ2-5; D may be TRBD1 or TRBD2 (5 bases each). Per the germline V gene, CDR1 is SGHAT and CDR2 is FQDESV (reference sequence). The CDR3 loop spans 15 amino acids. V was clipped by 2 bases and J by 5 bases, with 15 bases between them. The CDR3 here is CASSLSQGELETQYF. As DNA, the CDR3 is TGTGCCAGCAGCTTATCCCAGGGAGAATTGGAGACCCAGTACTTC.

At least ten counts were recorded for this clonotype. V gene TRBV12-3 or TRBV12-4 combines with J gene TRBJ2-1; 10 bases align to TRBD2. Unmatched junction bases numbered 5, after V lost 6 bases and J lost 3 bases. CDR3 length: 15 amino acids. The DNA of the CDR3 is TGTGCCAGCAGCCAAACTAGCGGGGACTACAATGAGCAGTTCTTC. It is translated as CASSQTSGDYNEQFF.

At least ten counts were recorded for this clonotype. The rearrangement joins TRBV12-3 or TRBV12-4 to TRBJ1-2; D is uncertain. V shed 5 bases and J shed 8 bases, with 15 bases lying between them. The CDR3 covers 13 residues. CDR3 nucleotide sequence: TGTGCCAGCAGTCCGACCCGGGGTTGGGGCTACACCTTC. Translated: CASSPTRGWGYTF.

In this sample, this clonotype turned up a few times. This chain connects TRBV11-1 to TRBJ2-7; perhaps TRBD1 as D (6 bases). V was pared by 5 bases and J by 2 bases, with 10 bases between. The germline V gene encodes CDR1 SGHAT and CDR2 FQDESV (reference sequence). The CDR3 consists of 13 residues. The CDR3 reads CASSEDRAYEQYF. The CDR3 region has the DNA TGTGCCAGCAGCGAGGACAGAGCCTACGAGCAGTACTTC.

This clonotype was seen only a few times. The chain uses TRBV7-2 and TRBJ1-5; D is uncertain. V lost 8 bases and J 2 bases, leaving 1 base between the germline ends. Germline V gene lookup returns CDR1 SGHTA and CDR2 FQGNSA. CDR3 length equals 10 residues. Here the CDR3 DNA reads TGTGCCAGCTGCAATCAGCCCCAGCATTTT. The encoded protein is CASCNQPQHF.

In this sample, this clonotype turned up a few times. The chain uses TRBV7-2 and TRBJ2-5; TRBD2 matches 8 bases. Per the germline V gene, CDR1 is SGHTA and CDR2 is FQGNSA. The CDR3 sequence is 14 residues long. The junction had 6 bases not matched to a gene; V was cut back by 5 bases and J by 4 bases. The CDR3 protein is CASSIGLAGETQYF. Written as DNA, the CDR3 is TGTGCCAGCAGCATCGGACTAGCTGGAGAGACCCAGTACTTC.

This clonotype came up a few times. The V call is TRBV7-2, the J call TRBJ2-7; D is possibly TRBD1 (5 bases). Germline-derived CDR1 and CDR2 are SGHTA and FQGNSA. The V end was cut by 2 bases, the J end by 5 bases, with 16 bases between. This CDR3 contains 15 residues. CDR3 loop: CASSLRQGRGHEQYV. The CDR3 DNA sequence: TGTGCCAGCAGCTTACGGCAGGGAAGGGGTCACGAGCAGTACGTC.

This clonotype was counted only a few times. The V and J genes are TRBV3-1 and TRBJ1-1, with D uncertain. CDR3 size: 14 residues. Trimming pared 4 bases from V and 4 bases from J, leaving 13 bases between. Looked up from germline, CDR1 is LGHDT and CDR2 is YNNKEL (reference sequence). CDR3 DNA: TGTGCCAGCAGCCTGAGAAGGGAGGGCACTGAAGCTTTCTTT. As protein: CASSLRREGTEAFF.

This clonotype was picked up many times. This chain uses TRBV7-8 with TRBJ1-4; D ambiguous. V was pared by 7 bases and J by 3 bases, with 15 bases between. There are 15 residues in the CDR3. In germline, CDR1 is SGHVS, CDR2 FQNEAQ. The CDR3 DNA is TGTGCCAGCACCTTTTACAGCCACCCTAATGAAAAACTGTTTTTT. This gives the protein CASTFYSHPNEKLFF.

Only a few counts were recorded for this clonotype. V and J are TRBV6-2 or TRBV6-3 and TRBJ2-7, with TRBD1 identical over 8 bases. CDR1 is MNHEY, CDR2 SVGEGT, per germline. The CDR3 totals 15 residues. The junction had 11 bases not matched to a gene; V was cut back by 6 bases and J by 4 bases. The CDR3 sequence is CASSLRGTGPYEQYV. CDR3 nucleotide sequence: TGTGCCAGCAGCCTACGAGGGACAGGACCTTACGAGCAGTACGTC.

V and J are TRBV11-3 and TRBJ2-3, with D unclear. Germline CDR1 SGHNT, CDR2 YENEEA. The CDR3 extends over 15 amino acids. V was shortened by 1 base and J by 0 bases, with 8 bases between the two germline ends. The CDR3, as DNA: TGTGCCAGCAGCTTAGGCGCCTTTAGCACAGATACGCAGTATTTT. Protein: CASSLGAFSTDTQYF. The complete variable domain, with remaining parts taken from reference TRBV11-3 and TRBJ2-3, reads EAGVVQSPRYKIIEKKQPVAFWCNPISGHNTLYWYLQNLGQGPELLIRYENEEAVDDSQLPKDRFSAERLKGVDSTLKIQPAELGDSAVYLCASSLGAFSTDTQYFGPGTRLTVL.

This clonotype was counted at least ten times. The V and J genes are TRBV4-3 and TRBJ2-3; no reliable D call. The germline CDR1 and CDR2 sequences are LGHNA and YSLEER. The CDR3 is 17 amino acids. The V gene lost 1 base and the J gene lost 4 bases, with 18 bases spanning the gap. CDR3 in DNA: TGCGCCAGCAGCCAAGGCCAAGGCAGGCCTTTCGCAGATACGCAGTATTTT. This codes for CASSQGQGRPFADTQYF.

V and J are TRBV25-1 and TRBJ1-2; no clear D. V dropped 5 bases and J dropped 6 bases, with 7 bases sitting between them. Germline assignment: CDR1 MGHDK and CDR2 SYGVNS. The CDR3 covers 11 residues. Here the CDR3 DNA reads TGTGCCAGCAGTTACCATGATGGCTACACCTTC. Translated, it gives CASSYHDGYTF.

This clonotype was seen ten or more times. The chain recombines TRBV25-1 with TRBJ2-7; D is perhaps TRBD1 or TRBD2 (5 bases each). V was pared by 6 bases and J by 1 base, with 10 bases between. Germline V lookup: CDR1 MGHDK, CDR2 SYGVNS. The CDR3 covers 13 residues. CDR3 nucleotide sequence: TGTGCCAGCAGGACCGAGGGGTCCTACGAGCAGTACTTC. Amino acids: CASRTEGSYEQYF.

This clonotype has just a few counts. The chain has TRBV28 and TRBJ2-1; no firm D call. The length of the CDR3 is 15 residues. Germline CDR1 is MDHEN and CDR2 is SYDVKM. Trimming took 6 bases from V and 3 from J, leaving 15 bases between them. The CDR3 reads CASSPLLRVYNEQFF. The CDR3 coding sequence is TGTGCCAGCAGCCCCCTCCTCCGGGTCTACAATGAGCAGTTCTTC.

The chain combines TRBV7-2 with TRBJ1-4; D remains unclear. Germline V gene sequence: CDR1 SGHTA, CDR2 FQGNSA. The V end lost 3 bases, the J end lost 2 bases, and 13 bases lay between the germline ends. The CDR3 is made up of 16 amino acids. The CDR3 protein is CASSFTPGRTNEKLFF. The CDR3 DNA reads as TGTGCCAGCAGCTTTACCCCTGGGAGGACTAATGAAAAACTGTTTTTT. Using reference TRBV7-2 and TRBJ1-4 for the parts outside the CDR3, the full variable domain is GAGVSQSPSNKVTEKGKDVELRCDPISGHTALYWYRQSLGQGLEFLIYFQGNSAPDKSGLPSDRFSAERTGGSVSTLTIQRTQQEDSAVYLCASSFTPGRTNEKLFFGSGTQLSVL.

This chain connects TRBV4-1 to TRBJ2-3, with D possibly TRBD2 on 5 matching bases. Germline V lookup: CDR1 MGHRA, CDR2 YSYEKL. CDR3 length equals 15 residues. V gave up 0 bases and J gave up 4 bases, with 11 bases separating them. The CDR3 protein is CASSQDPAAADTQYF. The CDR3 DNA sequence: TGCGCCAGCAGCCAAGATCCAGCGGCGGCAGATACGCAGTATTTT.

This clonotype has ten or more counts. The chain couples TRBV12-3 or TRBV12-4 to TRBJ1-5, with 8 bases that match TRBD1. This CDR3 has 13 amino acids. V was pared by 6 bases and J by 6 bases, with 4 bases of the junction left unmatched. The CDR3 bases are TGTGCCAGCAGCTCAGGGGGCGGTCAGCCCCAGCATTTT. Its translation: CASSSGGGQPQHF.

This clonotype came up a few times. The rearrangement uses TRBV9 and TRBJ2-3; D might be TRBD2 (6 bases). The germline CDR1 and CDR2 sequences are SGDLS and YYNGEE. The V and J ends lost 4 bases and 6 bases respectively, with 18 bases between them. The CDR3 has 15 amino acids. Written as DNA, the CDR3 is TGTGCCAGCAGCCCGAGGAGACTAGATCCCGATACGCAGTATTTT. Protein sequence: CASSPRRLDPDTQYF.

V is TRBV15 and J is TRBJ2-7; no clear D gene. Germline V gene data show CDR1 as LNHNV and CDR2 as YYDKDF (reference sequence). The V gene lost 0 bases and the J gene lost 6 bases, with 9 bases spanning the gap. The CDR3 is made up of 13 amino acids. This chain's CDR3 is CATSRDASLEQYF. DNA for the CDR3: TGTGCCACCAGCAGAGATGCGAGCCTCGAGCAGTACTTC.

The table lists this clonotype with many counts. The rearrangement joins TRBV9 to TRBJ2-3; D is possibly TRBD2 (6 bases). The germline gives CDR1 SGDLS, CDR2 YYNGEE. This CDR3 region has 15 residues. V gave up 0 bases and J gave up 2 bases, with 10 bases separating them. The CDR3 here is CASSVGLDITDTQYF. CDR3 bases: TGTGCCAGCAGCGTAGGACTAGACATCACAGATACGCAGTATTTT.

This clonotype was found a few times. This rearrangement joins TRBV10-3 to TRBJ1-1; 9 positions agree with TRBD1. V shed 8 bases, J shed 4 bases, and the junction held 5 bases outside the gene matches. CDR3 size: 13 residues. Germline assignment: CDR1 ENHRY and CDR2 SYGVKD. CDR3 coding DNA: TGTGCCATCGGCCCACAGGGGGCCACTGAAGCTTTCTTT. Its protein product is CAIGPQGATEAFF.

The genes are TRBV4-2 and TRBJ1-6, with D possibly TRBD1 on 6 matching bases. The V gene's germline CDR1 is LGHNA and CDR2 YNFKEQ. The V and J ends lost 0 bases and 6 bases respectively, with 15 bases between them. The CDR3 is 17 residues long. The CDR3 region is CASSQEDKRQVNSPLHF. For the CDR3, the DNA is TGTGCCAGCAGCCAAGAAGATAAGAGACAGGTTAATTCACCCCTCCACTTT.

This clonotype was seen ten or more times. CDR3 nucleotide sequence: TGCGCCAGCAGATTTTTGGGCCCAGATACGCAGTATTTT. Translated: CASRFLGPDTQYF. The chain has TRBV5-1 and TRBJ2-3; no firm D call. The CDR3 contains 13 residues. V lost 5 bases and J lost 4, with 11 bases in between. Germline-derived CDR1 and CDR2 are SGHRS and YFSETQ. The full variable domain, rest sourced from reference TRBV5-1 and TRBJ2-3, is KAGVTQTPRYLIKTRGQQVTLSCSPISGHRSVSWYQQTPGQGLQFLFEYFSETQRNKGNFPGRFSGRQFSNSRSEMNVSTLELGDSALYLCASRFLGPDTQYFGPGTRLTVL.

This clonotype was seen a few times. This chain links TRBV24-1 with TRBJ2-4; 15 bases are a match to TRBD2. Germline loops: CDR1 KGHDR, CDR2 SFDVKD. The CDR3 consists of 17 residues. The trim removed 12 bases at V and 1 base at J, leaving 9 bases unmatched. The CDR3 region is CADGGLAGGGAKNIQYF. The CDR3 DNA reads TGTGCCGATGGGGGACTAGCGGGGGGCGGGGCCAAAAACATTCAGTACTTC.

This clonotype was counted only a few times. V usage is TRBV9 and J usage is TRBJ2-7, with 10 nucleotides matching TRBD1. CDR1 SGDLS and CDR2 YYNGEE come from the germline V gene. The CDR3 sequence is 14 residues long. V was clipped by 3 bases and J by 6 bases; unmatched bases: 6. CDR3: CASSARTGGGEQYF. The CDR3 DNA follows: TGTGCCAGCAGCGCTCGGACAGGGGGGGGCGAGCAGTACTTC.